Following are 15 T cell receptor beta chains from one sample sequenced in a study of blood T cell repertoires in COVID-19. Sequencing used immunoSEQ multiplex PCR; TCRdb keeps in-frame clones, though not all of them. The data hold about 29,000 clones, with more than 75% observed a single time. The specimen was peripheral blood. These receptors all come from an older woman with acute or convalescent COVID-19.

This clone was counted ten times or more. The chain links TRBV4-2 to TRBJ1-5; 11 bases map to TRBD1. J gave up 4 bases and V 1 base, and 9 bases lay outside the gene matches. This CDR3 has 18 residues. Germline loops: CDR1 LGHNA, CDR2 YNFKEQ. The DNA for the CDR3 is TGTGCCAGCAGCCAAGGTTTAGGGACAGGGGGTGAGAATCAGCCCCAGCATTTT. It yields the protein CASSQGLGTGGENQPQHF.

This rearrangement joins TRBV27 to TRBJ1-2; D uncertain. In germline, CDR1 is MNHEY, CDR2 SMNVEV (reference sequence). CDR3 length: 12 residues. V was clipped by 6 bases and J by 6 bases, with 11 bases between them. The CDR3 protein is CASRTAGNGYTF. DNA for the CDR3: TGTGCCAGCAGAACCGCGGGGAATGGCTACACCTTC.

This chain joins TRBV7-2 and TRBJ2-5; TRBD2 agrees at 8 bases. The germline CDR1 and CDR2 sequences are SGHTA and FQGNSA. This CDR3 spans 16 amino acids. The V gene end was trimmed by 5 bases and the J gene end by 2 bases; junction bases not matched to a gene: 10. The CDR3 coding sequence is TGTGCCAGCAGCCTCGCCGGGCGGGGGGTACAAGAGACCCAGTACTTC. This gives the protein CASSLAGRGVQETQYF.

The V gene is TRBV3-1 (or the pseudogene TRBV3-2), the J gene TRBJ2-5; weak D call: TRBD2 (5 bases). The germline CDR1 and CDR2 sequences are LGHDT and YNNKEL (reference sequence). Between the trimmed V and J ends, which lost 5 bases and 5 bases, there was a span of 15 bases. This CDR3 has 14 residues. CDR3 DNA: TGTGCCAGCAGCAACTTGGCCGGGGAGGAGACCCAGTACTTC. It encodes CASSNLAGEETQYF.

The count of this clone is one. The chain has TRBV3-1 (or the pseudogene TRBV3-2) and TRBJ2-2, with a tentative D call TRBD2 (6 bases). The germline CDR1 and CDR2 sequences are LGHDT and YNNKEL (reference sequence). V was cut by 4 bases and J by 4 bases, with 13 bases left in between. CDR3 length: 15 residues. CDR3 sequence (DNA): TGTGCCAGCAGCCCACCGGGACTTCTCACCGGGGAGCTGTTTTTT. Its translation is CASSPPGLLTGELFF.

The rearrangement links TRBV27 to TRBJ1-2; the match to TRBD1 covers 8 bases. J lost 7 bases, V lost 8 bases, and 12 bases had no gene match. This CDR3 contains 14 residues. The germline V gene has CDR1 MNHEY and CDR2 SMNVEV (reference sequence). The CDR3 DNA reads TGTGCCAGCGGTTCCGTCAGGGGGCGGGTTGGCTACACCTTC. Protein: CASGSVRGRVGYTF.

The rearrangement links TRBV27 to TRBJ1-1; weak D call: TRBD1 (5 bases). The germline V gene has CDR1 MNHEY and CDR2 SMNVEV (reference sequence). The CDR3 contains 14 residues. Trimming cost V 6 bases and J 1 base, with 12 bases left between them. Here the CDR3 DNA reads TGTGCCAGCAGCCCCCGCAGGGAGAACACTGAAGCTTTCTTT. The encoded protein is CASSPRRENTEAFF.

The chain links TRBV9 to TRBJ2-1; D is perhaps TRBD1 (6 bases). The germline gives CDR1 SGDLS, CDR2 YYNGEE. V shed 4 bases and J shed 7 bases, with 15 bases lying between them. The CDR3 covers 14 residues. The CDR3: CASSPAWGRNEQFF. For the CDR3, the DNA is TGTGCCAGCAGCCCAGCGTGGGGGCGTAATGAGCAGTTCTTC.

The chain carries TRBV5-1 and TRBJ1-1; 7 bases map to TRBD1. Unmatched junction bases numbered 8, after V lost 4 bases and J lost 8 bases. CDR1 is SGHRS, CDR2 YFSETQ, per germline. This CDR3 has 13 amino acids. This chain's CDR3 is CASSPGTALEAFF. The DNA of the CDR3 is TGCGCCAGCAGCCCGGGGACAGCCCTCGAAGCTTTCTTT.

The V call is TRBV19, the J call TRBJ1-3; D gene unclear. CDR1 and CDR2 from the germline V gene are LNHDA and SQIVND (reference sequence). The CDR3 is 14 amino acids. V was shortened by 4 bases and J by 7 bases, with 14 bases between the two germline ends. The CDR3 loop reads CASSNGDRRNTIYF. CDR3 coding DNA: TGTGCCAGTAGTAACGGGGATCGGAGGAACACCATATATTTT.

The chain joins TRBV4-2 to TRBJ2-7; D perhaps matches TRBD2 (7 bases). In germline, CDR1 is LGHNA, CDR2 YNFKEQ. The CDR3 length is 15 residues. V was cut by 0 bases and J by 4 bases, with 13 bases left in between. The chain's CDR3 is CASSQDGGGGYEQYF. DNA of the CDR3: TGTGCCAGCAGCCAAGATGGGGGGGGCGGGTACGAGCAGTACTTC.

The rearrangement links TRBV2 to TRBJ1-6; no definite D call. This CDR3 is 13 amino acids long. Trimming shortened V by 6 bases and J by 6 bases, and 9 bases separated the two germline ends. CDR1 and CDR2 from the germline V gene are SNHLY and FYNNEI. CDR3 residues: CASRPRGNSPLHF. DNA for the CDR3: TGTGCCAGCAGGCCCCGGGGTAATTCACCCCTCCACTTT.

The V gene is TRBV5-4, the J gene TRBJ2-2; a weak D match, TRBD2 (5 bases). Germline lookup yields CDR1 SGHNT and CDR2 YYREEE (reference sequence). This CDR3 contains 14 residues. V was pared by 7 bases and J by 0 bases, with 10 bases between. The CDR3 loop is CASSGNSNTGELFF. The CDR3 DNA sequence: TGTGCCAGCTCCGGGAATTCGAACACCGGGGAGCTGTTTTTT. The variable domain in full, with the rest retrieved from reference TRBV5-4 and TRBJ2-2, is ETGVTQSPTHLIKTRGQQVTLRCSSQSGHNTVSWYQQALGQGPQFIFQYYREEENGRGNFPPRFSGLQFPNYSSELNVNALELDDSALYLCASSGNSNTGELFFGEGSRLTVL.

V is TRBV10-3 and J is TRBJ2-3, with D tentatively TRBD1 (5 bases). Trimming pared 6 bases from V and 0 bases from J, leaving 13 bases between. The CDR3 runs to 15 residues. Germline values: CDR1 ENHRY, CDR2 SYGVKD. This CDR3 is CAIRSGFSSTDTQYF. As DNA, the CDR3 is TGTGCCATCAGATCAGGGTTTTCTAGCACAGATACGCAGTATTTT.

The V and J genes are TRBV27 and TRBJ2-7, with 10 bases fitting TRBD1. Germline CDR1 is MNHEY and CDR2 is SMNVEV (reference sequence). Trimming removed 4 bases from V and 3 bases from J; junction bases left unmatched: 9. The CDR3 has 16 residues. The CDR3 is CASSWGAGQGYYEQYF. CDR3 in DNA: TGTGCCAGCAGTTGGGGGGCGGGACAGGGGTACTACGAGCAGTACTTC.